These 18 T cell receptor beta chains originate from one sample sequenced in a study of PD-L1 blockade in urothelial cancer. Repertoires were generated with immunoSEQ multiplex PCR, while TCRdb's copy carries only in-frame clones and drops some. The table lists 85,000 to 90,000 clones, roughly 84% of them singletons. Time point denoted: pretreatment peripheral blood. Material: PBMCs, obtained around atezolizumab (anti-PD-L1) treatment. The receptors were sampled from a man aged 55 to 70 with urothelial cancer.

J is TRBJ2-1 and V is TRBV9; possibly TRBD1 for D (6 bases). CDR1 is SGDLS and CDR2 is YYNGEE in the germline V gene. The CDR3 contains 13 residues. Trimming stripped 3 bases from V and 6 bases from J, with 10 bases between. CDR3 in amino acids: CASSDVGGNEQFF. The CDR3 DNA reads TGTGCCAGCAGCGATGTAGGGGGCAATGAGCAGTTCTTC.

This rearrangement joins TRBV6-5 to TRBJ1-1, with 10 bases that match TRBD1. Germline CDR1 and CDR2: MNHEY and SVGAGI. The V gene end was trimmed by 5 bases and the J gene end by 3 bases; junction bases not matched to a gene: 6. CDR3 length: 15 residues. In DNA form, the CDR3 reads TGTGCCAGCAGTATTCCGGGACAGGGGCACACTGAAGCTTTCTTT. Residues: CASSIPGQGHTEAFF.

CDR3 sequence reads: CASSGTGPYGYTF. CDR3 in DNA: TGTGCCAGCAGCGGGACAGGCCCATATGGCTACACCTTC. The chain couples TRBV11-2 to TRBJ1-2; TRBD1 agrees at 8 bases. The CDR3 loop spans 13 amino acids. V was clipped by 5 bases and J by 5 bases; unmatched bases: 4. The germline gives CDR1 SGHAT, CDR2 FQNNGV. Looking up the rest from reference TRBV11-2 and TRBJ1-2 gives the full variable domain: EAGVAQSPRYKIIEKRQSVAFWCNPISGHATLYWYQQILGQGPKLLIQFQNNGVVDDSQLPKDRFSAERLKGVDSTLKIQPAKLEDSAVYLCASSGTGPYGYTFGSGTRLTVV.

The rearrangement links TRBV10-2 to TRBJ2-1, with D unresolved. CDR1 and CDR2 (germline): WSHSY, SAAADI. The CDR3 covers 13 residues. Trimming left V 4 bases short and J 3 bases short, with 7 bases between. CDR3: CASSGGSYNEQFF. The CDR3 nucleotides are TGCGCCAGCAGTGGAGGCAGCTACAATGAGCAGTTCTTC.

This clone was found a few times. DNA of the CDR3: TGCGCCTCCCGGGGAGGCGGGGGGGCCTACGAGCAGTACTTC. Residues: CASRGGGGAYEQYF. The chain joins TRBV5-1 to TRBJ2-7, with TRBD2 matching over 9 bases. The V segment lost 10 bases and the J segment 2 bases; nucleotides outside the gene matches: 10. Germline V gene lookup returns CDR1 SGHRS and CDR2 YFSETQ. The CDR3 has 14 residues.

The chain links TRBV2 to TRBJ2-7; possible D gene TRBD2, 6 bases. CDR3 size: 14 residues. Germline V gives CDR1 SNHLY, CDR2 FYNNEI. Trimming stripped 6 bases from V and 9 bases from J, with 21 bases between. CDR3: CASRARDSMSPQYF. In DNA, the CDR3 is TGTGCCAGCAGGGCCCGGGACTCCATGTCACCGCAGTACTTC.

The J gene is TRBJ1-3, the V gene TRBV7-6; 7 bases line up with TRBD1. Germline assignment: CDR1 SGHVS and CDR2 FNYEAQ. This CDR3 contains 16 residues. V lost 6 bases and J lost 0; bases outside the gene matches: 8. Here the CDR3 reads CASSLKGQSSGNTIYF. The CDR3 DNA follows: TGTGCCAGCAGTCTCAAGGGACAGAGCTCTGGAAACACCATATATTTT.

This chain uses TRBV9 with TRBJ2-7; the match to TRBD2 covers 8 bases. Germline CDR1 SGDLS, CDR2 YYNGEE. This CDR3 region has 16 residues. After removal of 3 bases from V and 4 bases from J, the junction contained 12 bases not matched to a gene. CDR3 amino acids: CASSDGDGTRIYEQYF. In DNA form, the CDR3 reads TGTGCCAGCAGCGACGGAGACGGGACTAGGATATACGAGCAGTACTTC.

V usage is TRBV28 and J usage is TRBJ2-7, with D perhaps TRBD2 (5 bases). CDR1 MDHEN and CDR2 SYDVKM come from the germline V gene. This CDR3 has 12 residues. Trimming took off 2 bases at V and 7 bases at J, with 9 bases between the two ends. The CDR3 is CASSLVWEEQYF. CDR3 bases: TGTGCCAGCAGTTTAGTGTGGGAGGAGCAGTACTTC.

The genes are TRBV25-1 and TRBJ1-6, with no clear D. The V end was cut by 3 bases, the J end by 7 bases, with 10 bases between. The CDR3 loop spans 14 amino acids. Germline lookup yields CDR1 MGHDK and CDR2 SYGVNS. The CDR3 sequence is CASSELRKNSPLHF. As DNA, the CDR3 is TGTGCCAGCAGTGAGCTGAGAAAAAATTCACCCCTCCACTTT.

This clone appeared once. The chain combines TRBV6-5 with TRBJ1-2; 10 bases match TRBD1. Germline values: CDR1 MNHEY, CDR2 SVGAGI. V shed 5 bases and J 8 bases; nucleotides not matched to a gene: 11. CDR3 length: 15 residues. CDR3 nucleotide sequence: TGTGCCAGCAGTAGGAGGGACAGGGGCCGCGGGGGCTACACCTTC. Its translation is CASSRRDRGRGGYTF.

The rearrangement links TRBV20-1 to TRBJ1-2, with D perhaps matching TRBD1 (6 bases). From germline, CDR1 is DFQATT and CDR2 SNEGSKA (reference sequence). Trimming shortened V by 5 bases and J by 4 bases, and 8 bases separated the two germline ends. This CDR3 spans 11 amino acids. The CDR3 DNA sequence: TGCAGTGCTTCACAGGGCTATGGCTACACCTTC. The encoded protein is CSASQGYGYTF.

The chain joins TRBV28 to TRBJ2-2; 8 bases fit TRBD2. The CDR3 is made up of 14 amino acids. Germline CDR1 and CDR2: MDHEN and SYDVKM. Germline trimming cut 4 bases from V and 7 bases from J; bases unmatched to any gene: 5. Here the CDR3 reads CASSSAGGLGELFF. In DNA form, the CDR3 reads TGTGCCAGCAGTTCGGCGGGGGGTCTCGGGGAGCTGTTTTTT.

V is TRBV19 and J is TRBJ2-1, with 9 bases matching TRBD1. This CDR3 region has 15 residues. Per germline, CDR1 LNHDA and CDR2 SQIVND (reference sequence). With V trimmed by 10 bases and J by 5 bases, 12 bases remained unmatched. The CDR3 DNA reads TGTGCCACTGTGCCCGGACAGGGGAAGGACAATGAGCAGTTCTTC. It codes for CATVPGQGKDNEQFF.

The rearrangement joins TRBV21-1 to TRBJ1-4; TRBD1 is the table's D call and was not checked against the DNA. TRBV21-1 is a pseudogene locus. This CDR3 contains 17 residues. The chain's CDR3 is CASSRSRRGLLDEKLFF. CDR3 DNA: TGTGCCAGCAGCAGATCCCGCAGGGGTCTCCTAGACGAAAAACTGTTTTTT.

This chain links TRBV5-1 with TRBJ2-1; a possible D gene is TRBD2 (7 bases). The V end was cut by 0 bases, the J end by 1 base, with 20 bases between. The CDR3 spans 19 residues. CDR1 is SGHRS and CDR2 is YFSETQ in the germline V gene. The DNA for the CDR3 is TGCGCCAGCAGCTTGGCCAGGTGGGGGGGTCAGGGGTCCTACAATGAGCAGTTCTTC. This encodes CASSLARWGGQGSYNEQFF.

The chain links TRBV7-2 to TRBJ1-1; D is undetermined. Trimming pared 3 bases from V and 1 base from J, leaving 9 bases between. The CDR3 extends over 14 amino acids. Germline-derived CDR1 and CDR2 are SGHTA and FQGNSA. CDR3 nucleotide sequence: TGTGCCAGCAGCTTTCGTCGGTGGAACACTGAAGCTTTCTTT. It yields the protein CASSFRRWNTEAFF.

The gene calls are TRBV29-1 and TRBJ2-7; tentative D call: TRBD1 (6 bases). The V end was cut by 6 bases, the J end by 5 bases, with 14 bases between. Germline V gives CDR1 SQVTM, CDR2 ANQGSEA. The CDR3 contains 12 residues. DNA of the CDR3: TGCAGCGTCGAAAGGGGGACCCACGAGCAGTACTTC. Its translation: CSVERGTHEQYF.